This section outlines one T cell receptor (beta chain) sequence together with its context. Its antigen is still unknown. The data derive from a study of T cells after yellow fever vaccination. Trimming stripped 4 bases from V and 6 bases from J, with 10 bases between. This CDR3 contains 13 residues. Germline assignment: CDR1 MNHNS and CDR2 SASEGT. 5'RACE template switching produced TCR cDNA carrying a universal primer site and UMIs. TCRdb itself ran the 5' RACE reads through MiXCR, one entry per CDR3 protein. Of 300,000 to 400,000 distinct CDR3 sequences listed, roughly 8% are singletons. Study-wide findings and caveats: The booster saw the reappearance of most primary-vaccination clones (about 95% CD4, around 88% CD8). Abundant contaminating clonotypes from the bulk population could appear in FACS-sorted repertoires. Peaking on day 5 versus 15, the secondary response was faster but weaker.

V usage is TRBV6-1 and J usage is TRBJ1-5; D unresolved. The starting material was PBMCs, obtained approximately 47 days after the first yellow fever vaccination. The receptor comes from a man between 18 and 35 years old who received the YFV17D yellow fever vaccine. CDR3 in DNA: TGTGCCAGCAGTGGACTGGTGGGTCAGCCCCAGCATTTT. This sequence encodes CASSGLVGQPQHF.